The sequence of this T cell receptor (beta chain) was determined in a study of blood T cell repertoires in COVID-19. CDR1 is MNHEY and CDR2 is SVGEGT in the germline V gene. The CDR3 loop spans 14 amino acids. The trim removed 2 bases at V and 4 bases at J, leaving 0 bases unmatched. The table lists this clone with a count of one. Measured with immunoSEQ multiplex PCR; TCRdb has only the in-frame clones, and not every one. The table records some 200,000 clones, roughly nine tenths of them present only once. This receptor was identified in a woman in her fifties or sixties with COVID-19, enrolled during active disease. Input material: peripheral blood. The J gene is TRBJ2-7, the V gene TRBV6-2 or TRBV6-3, with 12 bases that match TRBD2. The CDR3 here is CASSYGTSGYEQYF. CDR3 nucleotide sequence: TGTGCCAGCAGTTACGGGACTAGCGGGTACGAGCAGTACTTC.